The sequence of this T cell receptor (beta chain) was determined in a study of T cell changes during pregnancy in multiple sclerosis. V shed 5 bases and J shed 2 bases, with 15 bases lying between them. Germline values: CDR1 SEHNR, CDR2 FQNEAQ (reference sequence). There are 16 residues in the CDR3. The table came from immunoSEQ multiplex PCR; TCRdb's copy has only in-frame clones and leaves some out. The sample includes about 64,000 clones, roughly 91% of them seen just once. This specimen consisted of peripheral blood, obtained in the third trimester of pregnancy. This TCR was sampled from a female donor in good health, enrolled as a control in a pregnancy study. The chain carries TRBV7-9 and TRBJ2-2; tentative D call: TRBD2 (5 bases). Here the CDR3 reads CASSPGDAGNTGELFF. The CDR3 coding sequence is TGTGCCAGCAGCCCAGGTGACGCGGGCAACACCGGGGAGCTGTTTTTT.